This T cell receptor (beta chain) was recovered during a study of T cells in women clearing cervical HPV infection. Study-wide background: Cases' blood sampling followed lesion detection by median about 150 days (90 to 200).

Study results and caveats: Repertoire richness, not evenness, was significantly elevated in CIN3+ cases versus controls.

Genomic DNA, averaging about 1,200 ng per sample, yielded TCR beta CDR3 via immunoSEQ. TCRdb keeps only in-frame clones here, not all; method: immunoSEQ multiplex PCR. The repertoire table contains 20,000 to 25,000 clones. The CDR3 is 18 amino acids. The V segment lost 5 bases and the J segment 3 bases; nucleotides outside the gene matches: 11. CDR1 is LNHDA and CDR2 is SQIVND in the germline V gene (reference sequence). As to this clone: Its antigen is undetermined. The CDR3 goes on 3 residues after the read ends, and that part is filled in from the germline J gene.

This sequence joins TRBV19 and TRBJ2-2; 11 nucleotides agree with TRBD1. The source of this sequence is a woman between 18 and 70 years old with a cervical HPV16 infection that either progressed to CIN3+ or cleared (not recorded which). Sequencing used blood buffy coat. CDR3 DNA, as far as it was read: TGTGCCAGTAGTCCCCGGACAGGGGGCAGTTGGGACACCGGGGAG. Translation gives CASSPRTGGSWDTGE. The full CDR3 protein reads CASSPRTGGSWDTGELFF.